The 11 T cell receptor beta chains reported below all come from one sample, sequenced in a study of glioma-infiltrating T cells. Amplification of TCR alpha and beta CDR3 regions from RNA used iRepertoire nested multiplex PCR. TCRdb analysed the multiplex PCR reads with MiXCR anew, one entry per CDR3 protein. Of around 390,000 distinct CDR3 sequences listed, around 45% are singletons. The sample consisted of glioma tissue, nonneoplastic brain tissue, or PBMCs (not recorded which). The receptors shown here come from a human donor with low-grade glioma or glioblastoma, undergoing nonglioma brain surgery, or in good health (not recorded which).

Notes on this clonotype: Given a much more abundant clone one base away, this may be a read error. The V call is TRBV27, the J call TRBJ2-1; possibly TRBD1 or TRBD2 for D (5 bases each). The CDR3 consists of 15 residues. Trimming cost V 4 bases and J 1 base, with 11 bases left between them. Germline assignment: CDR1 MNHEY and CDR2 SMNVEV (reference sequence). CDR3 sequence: CASSSGGSSYNEQFF. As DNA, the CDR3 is TGTGCCAGCAGTTCTGGGGGAAGTTCCTACAATGAGCAGTTCTTC.

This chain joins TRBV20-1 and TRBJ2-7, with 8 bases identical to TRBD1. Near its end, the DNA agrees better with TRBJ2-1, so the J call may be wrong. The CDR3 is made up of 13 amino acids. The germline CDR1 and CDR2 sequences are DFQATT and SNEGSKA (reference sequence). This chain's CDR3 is CSAKAGGLDEQFF. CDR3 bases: TGCAGTGCTAAGGCAGGGGGCCTGGATGAGCAGTTCTTC.

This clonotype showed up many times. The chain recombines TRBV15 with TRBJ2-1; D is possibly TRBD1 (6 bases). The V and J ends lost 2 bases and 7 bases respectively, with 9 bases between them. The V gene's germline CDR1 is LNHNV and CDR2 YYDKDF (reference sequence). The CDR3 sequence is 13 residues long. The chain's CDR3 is CATSRQGLNEQFF. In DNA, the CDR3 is TGTGCCACCAGCAGACAGGGGTTAAATGAGCAGTTCTTC.

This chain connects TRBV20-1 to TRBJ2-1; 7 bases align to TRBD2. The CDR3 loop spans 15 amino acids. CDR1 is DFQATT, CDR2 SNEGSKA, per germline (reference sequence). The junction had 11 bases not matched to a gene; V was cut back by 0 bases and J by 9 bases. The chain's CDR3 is CSARDPAGEGSEQFF. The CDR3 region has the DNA TGCAGTGCTAGAGATCCTGCGGGAGAAGGGAGTGAGCAGTTCTTC.

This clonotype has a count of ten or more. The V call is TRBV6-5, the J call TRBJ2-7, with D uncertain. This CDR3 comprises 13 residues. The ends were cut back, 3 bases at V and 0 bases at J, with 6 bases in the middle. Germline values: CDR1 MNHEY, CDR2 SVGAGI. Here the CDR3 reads CASSYYSSYEQYF. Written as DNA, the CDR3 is TGTGCCAGCAGTTATTATAGCTCCTACGAGCAGTACTTC.

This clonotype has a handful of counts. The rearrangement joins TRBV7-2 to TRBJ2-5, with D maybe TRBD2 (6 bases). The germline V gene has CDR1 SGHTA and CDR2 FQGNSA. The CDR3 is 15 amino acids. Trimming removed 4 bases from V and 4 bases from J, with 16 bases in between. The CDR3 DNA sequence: TGTGCCAGCAGCTCATGGGAATCGGGGGTAGAGACCCAGTACTTC. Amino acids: CASSSWESGVETQYF.

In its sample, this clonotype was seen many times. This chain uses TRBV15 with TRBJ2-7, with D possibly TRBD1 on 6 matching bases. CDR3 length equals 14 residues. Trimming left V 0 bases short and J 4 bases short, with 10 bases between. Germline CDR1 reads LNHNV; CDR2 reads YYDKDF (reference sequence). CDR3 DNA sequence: TGTGCCACCAGCAGAGAGTGGGGGCTGTACGAGCAGTACTTC. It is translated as CATSREWGLYEQYF.

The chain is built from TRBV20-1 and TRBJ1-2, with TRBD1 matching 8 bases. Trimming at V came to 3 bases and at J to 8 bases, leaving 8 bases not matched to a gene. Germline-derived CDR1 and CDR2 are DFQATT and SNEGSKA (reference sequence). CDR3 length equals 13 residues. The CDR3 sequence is CSARPRTGTGYTF. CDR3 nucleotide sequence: TGCAGTGCTAGGCCGAGGACAGGGACAGGCTACACCTTC.

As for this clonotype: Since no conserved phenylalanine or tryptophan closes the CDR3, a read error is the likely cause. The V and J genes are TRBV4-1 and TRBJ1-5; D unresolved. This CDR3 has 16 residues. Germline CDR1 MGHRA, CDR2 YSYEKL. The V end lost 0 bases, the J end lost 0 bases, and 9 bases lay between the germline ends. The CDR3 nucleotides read TGCGCCAGCAGCCAAGAATACCTGGGTAGCAATCAGCCCCAGCATATT. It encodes CASSQEYLGSNQPQHI.

The CDR3 sequence is CASRPGPRRGNEQFF. DNA of the CDR3: TGTGCCAGCAGGCCGGGCCCCAGGCGAGGCAATGAGCAGTTCTTC. V is TRBV7-9 and J is TRBJ2-1; no reliable D call. Germline CDR1 is SEHNR and CDR2 is FQNEAQ (reference sequence). Trimming took 6 bases from V and 6 from J, leaving 18 bases between them. The CDR3 runs 15 residues.

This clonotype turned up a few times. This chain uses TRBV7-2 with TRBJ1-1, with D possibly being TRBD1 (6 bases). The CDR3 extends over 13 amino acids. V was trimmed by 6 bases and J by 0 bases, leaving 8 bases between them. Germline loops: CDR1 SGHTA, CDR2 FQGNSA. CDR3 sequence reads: CASRWTVNTEAFF. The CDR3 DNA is TGTGCCAGCAGATGGACAGTGAACACTGAAGCTTTCTTT. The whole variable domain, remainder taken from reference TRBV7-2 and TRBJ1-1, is GAGVSQSPSNKVTEKGKDVELRCDPISGHTALYWYRQSLGQGLEFLIYFQGNSAPDKSGLPSDRFSAERTGGSVSTLTIQRTQQEDSAVYLCASRWTVNTEAFFGQGTRLTVV.